This TCR beta chain stems from a study of T-cell memory formation after mild COVID-19. Study conclusions and caveats: CD4+ contracting clones were found mainly in CM and EM, and CD8+ ones in EMRA. That cross-reactive memory joined was suggested by some responding clones appearing in pre-infection memory. Among clones contracting day 15 to 85, CD4/CD8 was balanced, whereas later expanders leaned CD4+.

In germline, CDR1 is LGHNT, CDR2 FRNRAP. CDR3 length: 13 residues. V lost 1 base, J lost 5 bases, and 5 bases lay in between. Notes on this clonotype: The target antigen is unknown.

MiXCR was run by TCRdb on the 5' RACE reads, yielding one entry per CDR3 protein. The sample shows about 400,000 distinct CDR3 sequences, more than 15% of them seen only once. V is TRBV12-5 and J is TRBJ2-2, with D unclear. Specimen: PBMCs or a T cell subset sorted from them (not recorded which). The clonotype originates from a man aged 18 to 35 who had mild COVID-19 (a few samples of this study predate the infection). Cell type and time point are not known. CDR3 loop: CASGLGRTGELFF. The DNA for the CDR3 is TGTGCTAGTGGTTTGGGTAGGACCGGGGAGCTGTTTTTT.